The rows below give T cell receptor beta chains drawn from one sample of a study of T cell repertoires in cytomegalovirus infection. TCRdb called the reads again in MiXCR, with one record for every CDR3 protein. The top ten hold approximately 24% of the sample, which has 500,000 to 600,000 distinct CDR3 sequences, 15% to 20% seen once. Input material: CD8+ T cells from PBMCs. Source of these receptors: a human donor in good health (CMV status not recorded). Some clones in this sample may be carry-over from other donors' samples. Both conserved end residues are part of each CDR3. A D gene is named only where the DNA matches it firmly. Size is omitted from some rows. Given values are once, few, many or a class for expanded clones.

CDR3,DNA,J,D,size,V
CATSDPGALLGANVLTF,TGTGCCACCAGTGACCCAGGGGCCCTCTTGGGGGCCAACGTCCTGACTTTC,TRBJ2-6,NA,NA,TRBV24-1
CASSQDPAGEDTGELFF,TGTGCCAGCAGCCAAGATCCAGCGGGGGAGGACACCGGGGAGCTGTTTTTT,TRBJ2-2,TRBD2,NA,TRBV4-2
CASRGHNEQFF,TGTGCCAGTAGGGGCCACAATGAGCAGTTCTTC,TRBJ2-1,NA,NA,TRBV19
CASSFYAANTEAFF,TGTGCCAGCAGTTTCTATGCAGCGAACACTGAAGCTTTCTTT,TRBJ1-1,NA,many,TRBV28
CATSDLIRNEQFF,TGTGCCACCAGTGACCTAATAAGAAATGAGCAGTTCTTC,TRBJ2-1,NA,few,TRBV24-1
CASSEAVYATNEKLFF,TGTGCCAGCAGTGAGGCCGTTTACGCAACTAATGAAAAACTGTTTTTT,TRBJ1-4,NA,NA,TRBV6-1
CASSFGGRWNTEAFF,TGTGCCAGCAGCTTCGGGGGCCGATGGAACACTGAAGCTTTCTTT,TRBJ1-1,NA,once,TRBV5-6
CASSLERVGTEAFF,TGTGCCAGCAGCTTAGAGAGGGTGGGCACTGAAGCTTTCTTT,TRBJ1-1,NA,many,TRBV11-2
CASSLGWGGNTEAFF,TGTGCCAGCAGCTTAGGGTGGGGGGGGAACACTGAAGCTTTCTTT,TRBJ1-1,NA,few,TRBV7-8
CSAFLDGYSGNTIYF,TGCAGTGCTTTCCTGGACGGCTACTCTGGAAACACCATATATTTT,TRBJ1-3,NA,NA,TRBV20-1
CASRSGTANTQYF,TGTGCCAGCAGATCTGGGACAGCTAATACGCAGTATTTT,TRBJ2-3,TRBD1,many,TRBV7-9
CASSLEGGSSSGNTIYF,TGTGCCAGCAGCTTAGAAGGCGGAAGCTCCTCTGGAAACACCATATATTTT,TRBJ1-3,NA,many,TRBV7-9
CASSKPRDRGVTGELFF,TGTGCCAGCAGTAAACCCCGGGACAGGGGGGTAACCGGGGAGCTGTTTTTT,TRBJ2-2,TRBD1,many,TRBV27
CASSIPPLTGVKQPQHF,TGTGCCAGTAGTATACCCCCCCTGACAGGGGTTAAGCAGCCCCAGCATTTT,TRBJ1-5,TRBD1,NA,TRBV19
CASSRTLTAFYGYTF,TGTGCCAGCAGCCGGACTTTGACAGCTTTCTATGGCTACACCTTC,TRBJ1-2,NA,many,TRBV11-2
CASSETSGRYEQYF,TGTGCCAGCAGTGAGACTAGCGGGAGATACGAGCAGTACTTC,TRBJ2-7,TRBD2,many,TRBV6-1
CASSSIPQSTVINEKLFF,TGTGCCAGCAGTTCCATCCCCCAATCGACAGTTATTAATGAAAAACTGTTTTTT,TRBJ1-4,NA,many,TRBV28
CASSGDRVYEQYF,TGTGCCAGCAGCGGGGACAGGGTCTACGAGCAGTACTTC,TRBJ2-7,TRBD1,many,TRBV7-9
CASKDGGAGPLTEAFF,TGTGCCAGCAAGGACGGTGGGGCAGGGCCCCTGACTGAAGCTTTCTTT,TRBJ1-1,NA,many,TRBV7-9
CATSLDRGRKETQYF,TGTGCCACCAGCTTGGACAGGGGGCGGAAAGAGACCCAGTACTTC,TRBJ2-5,TRBD1,many,TRBV15
CATIAWTSEPEGHNEQFF,TGTGCCACCATAGCCTGGACTAGCGAACCAGAGGGGCACAATGAGCAGTTCTTC,TRBJ2-1,TRBD2,few,TRBV10-3
CASKVYTEAFF,TGTGCCAGCAAAGTGTACACTGAAGCTTTCTTT,TRBJ1-1,NA,many,TRBV27
CASKGTGLSYGYTF,TGTGCCAGTAAAGGGACAGGGCTATCCTATGGCTACACCTTC,TRBJ1-2,TRBD1,many,TRBV6-1
CASSIGQASSYEQYF,TGTGCCAGTAGTATAGGACAGGCGAGCTCCTACGAGCAGTACTTC,TRBJ2-7,NA,few,TRBV19
CASSPPVGIKEQFF,TGTGCCAGCAGTCCTCCGGTGGGGATAAAAGAGCAGTTCTTC,TRBJ2-1,NA,NA,TRBV12-3/TRBV12-4
CASSQDVQNYGYTF,TGTGCCAGCAGCCAAGATGTACAGAACTATGGCTACACCTTC,TRBJ1-2,NA,few,TRBV14
CAISGSGQGVYEQYF,TGTGCCATCAGTGGTTCGGGACAGGGGGTCTACGAGCAGTACTTC,TRBJ2-7,TRBD1,many,TRBV10-3
CASSLFGTANYGYTF,TGTGCCAGCAGCTTGTTCGGGACGGCTAACTATGGCTACACCTTC,TRBJ1-2,NA,many,TRBV5-6
CASGLVLGTGETQYF,TGTGCTAGTGGTTTGGTACTCGGAACTGGGGAGACCCAGTACTTC,TRBJ2-5,NA,many,TRBV12-5
CASSDLTGTMQDTQYF,TGTGCCAGCAGTGATCTAACCGGGACAATGCAAGATACGCAGTATTTT,TRBJ2-3,NA,once,TRBV27
CASSLMPSSYNEQFF,TGTGCCAGCAGCTTAATGCCTAGCTCCTACAATGAGCAGTTCTTC,TRBJ2-1,NA,NA,TRBV7-3
CASSQDRGTRIDNEQFF,TGTGCCAGCAGCCAAGATAGAGGGACTAGAATTGACAATGAGCAGTTCTTC,TRBJ2-1,TRBD2,many,TRBV14
CASSPGGVPRNSPLHF,TGTGCCAGCAGTCCTGGAGGGGTACCGCGGAATTCACCCCTCCACTTT,TRBJ1-6,NA,many,TRBV12-3/TRBV12-4
CASSSAGTASYEQYF,TGTGCCAGCAGCTCTGCCGGGACAGCCTCCTACGAGCAGTACTTC,TRBJ2-7,TRBD1,NA,TRBV9
CASTTGGGQPQHF,TGTGCCAGTACTACAGGAGGGGGACAGCCCCAGCATTTT,TRBJ1-5,NA,NA,TRBV6-1
CASSQDMGQGLYEQYF,TGTGCCAGCAGCCAAGATATGGGACAGGGATTATACGAGCAGTACTTC,TRBJ2-7,TRBD1,few,TRBV4-2
CASSLDTGGFGYTF,TGTGCCAGCAGTTTAGATACAGGGGGCTTTGGCTACACCTTC,TRBJ1-2,TRBD1,few,TRBV28
CATSRDRQVNTEAFF,TGTGCCACCAGCAGAGATAGGCAAGTTAACACTGAAGCTTTCTTT,TRBJ1-1,NA,many,TRBV15
CASSLAKGNMNTEAFF,TGTGCCAGCAGCTTAGCGAAAGGCAATATGAACACTGAAGCTTTCTTT,TRBJ1-1,NA,many,TRBV7-2
CASSETTGLETQYF,TGCGCCAGCAGCGAAACGACAGGGTTGGAGACCCAGTACTTC,TRBJ2-5,TRBD1,NA,TRBV5-1
CASIKEAGDSTDTQYF,TGTGCCAGCATCAAAGAGGCGGGGGATAGCACAGATACGCAGTATTTT,TRBJ2-3,TRBD2,many,TRBV7-9
CASRKTYYEQYF,TGTGCCAGCAGGAAAACGTACTACGAGCAGTACTTC,TRBJ2-7,NA,many,TRBV11-2
CASSQPGQTSSNQPQHF,TGCGCCAGCAGTCAACCGGGACAGACCTCTAGCAATCAGCCCCAGCATTTT,TRBJ1-5,TRBD1,NA,TRBV23-1
CASSPLGGVPNEQYF,TGCGCCAGCAGCCCCCTAGGAGGAGTACCAAACGAGCAGTACTTC,TRBJ2-7,NA,few,TRBV4-1
CASSSTGTLYNEQFF,TGCGCCAGCAGCTCCACCGGGACACTCTACAATGAGCAGTTCTTC,TRBJ2-1,NA,NA,TRBV5-1
CASSPNESWVSRYKPSWGSPLHF,TGTGCCAGCAGCCCTAACGAATCCTGGGTGTCCAGATACAAACCCTCCTGGGGTTCACCCCTCCACTTT,TRBJ1-6,NA,many,TRBV7-3
CASSNADSHNQPQHF,TGTGCCAGTAGTAACGCGGACAGCCACAATCAGCCCCAGCATTTT,TRBJ1-5,NA,many,TRBV19
CASSFGGSGELFF,TGTGCCAGCAGTTTCGGGGGGTCCGGGGAGCTGTTTTTT,TRBJ2-2,TRBD2,NA,TRBV27
CASSQSLRGGNNEQFF,TGCGCCAGCAGTCAAAGTCTCAGGGGAGGAAACAATGAGCAGTTCTTC,TRBJ2-1,NA,few,TRBV23-1
CASSSPGQGPYEQYF,TGTGCCAGCAGTTCACCGGGACAGGGTCCCTACGAGCAGTACTTC,TRBJ2-7,TRBD1,many,TRBV12-3/TRBV12-4
CASSQVWTSANEQFF,TGTGCCAGCAGCCAAGTCTGGACTAGTGCCAATGAGCAGTTCTTC,TRBJ2-1,TRBD2,NA,TRBV14
CASSNHNEQFF,TGCGCCAGCAGTAACCACAATGAGCAGTTCTTC,TRBJ2-1,NA,few,TRBV10-2
CASSYRRGPYEQYF,TGTGCCAGCAGTTACCGACGGGGACCCTACGAGCAGTACTTC,TRBJ2-7,NA,many,TRBV6-2/TRBV6-3
CASSPSGTVNTEAFF,TGTGCCAGCAGTCCTTCCGGGACAGTGAACACTGAAGCTTTCTTT,TRBJ1-1,TRBD1,many,TRBV7-9
CATSTDGTGVNTGELFF,TGTGCCACCAGCACGGACGGGACAGGGGTTAACACCGGGGAGCTGTTTTTT,TRBJ2-2,TRBD1,NA,TRBV15